This T cell receptor beta chain was obtained from a study of blood T cell repertoires in COVID-19. Clones were read by immunoSEQ multiplex PCR, and TCRdb kept only the in-frame ones, dropping some. The profile shows roughly 200,000 clones, 65% to 90% of them singletons. The specimen was PBMCs or T cells enriched from blood (not recorded which). This TCR derives from a woman aged 55-69 years with acute COVID-19.

The CDR3 reads CASSLTSLGYEQFF. The DNA of the CDR3 is TGTGCCAGCAGCTTGACTAGCCTTGGGTATGAGCAGTTCTTC. This rearrangement joins TRBV7-2 to TRBJ2-1; 7 bases align to TRBD2. The CDR3 length is 14 residues. Germline V gives CDR1 SGHTA, CDR2 FQGNSA. J lost 8 bases, V lost 3 bases, and 7 bases had no gene match. Full variable domain (missing parts from reference TRBV7-2 and TRBJ2-1): GAGVSQSPSNKVTEKGKDVELRCDPISGHTALYWYRQSLGQGLEFLIYFQGNSAPDKSGLPSDRFSAERTGGSVSTLTIQRTQQEDSAVYLCASSLTSLGYEQFFGPGTRLTVL.